These 17 T cell receptor beta chains were sequenced from one sample in a study of T cells in Graves' hyperthyroidism and ophthalmopathy. Amplification targeted TCR beta CDR3 regions from RNA transcripts. During a first-round RT-PCR of the TCR CDR3, the HTBI primer set was used. One entry per CDR3 protein, called by TCRdb with MiXCR from the multiplex PCR reads. This table holds some 510,000 distinct CDR3 sequences, less than 25% found once. What was sequenced was blood. The receptors derive from a man in his late teens or twenties with Graves' hyperthyroidism.

This clonotype was recorded at least ten times. The chain links TRBV11-2 to TRBJ2-7, with D hard to call. This CDR3 region has 11 residues. Per germline, CDR1 SGHAT and CDR2 FQNNGV. With 0 bases removed from V and 5 bases from J, the gap between germline ends came to 2 bases. CDR3 loop: CASSLDNEQYF. The DNA for the CDR3 is TGTGCCAGCAGCTTAGATAACGAGCAGTACTTC.

V usage is TRBV12-3 or TRBV12-4 and J usage is TRBJ1-1; tentatively, D is TRBD1 (5 bases). V lost 7 bases and J 5 bases, leaving 8 bases between the germline ends. The CDR3 extends over 11 amino acids. CDR3 residues: CASKNRTEAFF. Here the CDR3 DNA reads TGTGCCAGCAAGAACAGGACTGAAGCTTTCTTT.

This clonotype was detected many times. This may stem from a read error, because a much larger clone lies one nucleotide away. This sequence joins TRBV30 and TRBJ1-2; no clear D gene. Germline assignment: CDR1 GTSNPN and CDR2 SVGIG (reference sequence). V was pared by 7 bases and J by 4 bases, with 10 bases between. CDR3 length equals 11 residues. The CDR3 loop reads CASGRGYGYTF. The CDR3 DNA follows: TGTGCCTCAGGACGGGGCTATGGCTACACCTTC. The full variable domain, in which reference TRBV30 and TRBJ1-2 provide the parts outside the CDR3, is SQTIHQWPATLVQPVGSPLSLECTVEGTSNPNLYWYRQAAGRGLQLLFYSVGIGQISSEVPQNLSASRPQDRQFILSSKKLLLSDSGFYLCASGRGYGYTFGSGTRLTVV.

This clonotype was observed at least ten times. V gene TRBV20-1 combines with J gene TRBJ1-2; TRBD1 aligns across 7 bases. The trim removed 3 bases at V and 0 bases at J, leaving 22 bases unmatched. CDR1 is DFQATT, CDR2 SNEGSKA, per germline (reference sequence). CDR3 size: 20 residues. The CDR3 coding sequence is TGCAGTGCTAGTATTCGGCGCCTCCGGGACAGATTGCATCCTAACTATGGCTACACCTTC. Translation gives CSASIRRLRDRLHPNYGYTF.

This clonotype turned up a few times. The V gene is TRBV2, the J gene TRBJ2-5; 9 nucleotides line up with TRBD1. In germline, CDR1 is SNHLY, CDR2 FYNNEI. Trimming at V came to 7 bases and at J to 2 bases, leaving 2 bases not matched to a gene. The CDR3 runs 13 residues. In nucleotides, the CDR3 is TGTGCCAGCACCGGACAGGGGCAAGAGACCCAGTACTTC. It encodes CASTGQGQETQYF.

This clonotype was recorded a few times. This chain links TRBV6-1 with TRBJ1-1, with a possible D match to TRBD1 (5 bases). Looked up from germline, CDR1 is MNHNS and CDR2 is SASEGT. This CDR3 is 12 amino acids long. Trimming took off 5 bases at V and 8 bases at J, with 12 bases between the two ends. In DNA, the CDR3 is TGTGCCAGCAGTCAAGACAGCGGGGAAGCTTTCTTT. It encodes CASSQDSGEAFF.

The table lists this clonotype with a count of one. A read error is likely, as this CDR3 ends without the conserved phenylalanine or tryptophan. This rearrangement joins TRBV9 to TRBJ1-5; TRBD1 is a possible D gene (5 bases). This CDR3 comprises 17 residues. Trimming pared 3 bases from V and 2 bases from J, leaving 18 bases between. Germline V gives CDR1 SGDLS, CDR2 YYNGEE. The CDR3 DNA is TGTGCCAGCAGCGCCGGCCCCCACCAAGGGGGCAATCAGCCCCAGCATTCT. Amino acid sequence: CASSAGPHQGGNQPQHS.

In this sample, this clonotype turned up a few times. The rearrangement joins TRBV29-1 to TRBJ2-4; a weak D match, TRBD1 (5 bases). V lost 5 bases and J 6 bases, leaving 17 bases between the germline ends. This CDR3 region has 14 residues. CDR1 SQVTM and CDR2 ANQGSEA come from the germline V gene. The CDR3 sequence: CSVRKSQGRNIQYF. In DNA form, the CDR3 reads TGCAGCGTTCGCAAATCTCAGGGAAGAAACATTCAGTACTTC.

J is TRBJ1-5 and V is TRBV18, with no clear D. Germline CDR1 KGHSH, CDR2 LQKENI. Trimming cost V 5 bases and J 6 bases, with 8 bases left between them. CDR3 length: 12 residues. The CDR3 DNA reads TGTGCCAGCTCAGCCTCGGGTCAGCCCCAGCATTTT. Translating gives CASSASGQPQHF.

This clonotype was seen ten or more times. The V and J genes are TRBV30 and TRBJ1-1; 8 bases line up with TRBD1. The CDR3 runs to 13 residues. Germline loops: CDR1 GTSNPN, CDR2 SVGIG (reference sequence). V shed 2 bases and J 5 bases; nucleotides not matched to a gene: 4. In DNA, the CDR3 is TGTGCCTGGAGTCAGACAGGGGTGACTGAAGCTTTCTTT. Its protein is CAWSQTGVTEAFF.

Many counts were recorded for this clonotype. The rearrangement joins TRBV28 to TRBJ1-1; 9 nucleotides align to TRBD1. Trimming removed 7 bases from V and 5 bases from J; junction bases left unmatched: 2. Germline values: CDR1 MDHEN, CDR2 SYDVKM. The CDR3 sequence is 12 residues long. The CDR3 region is CASTDRGTEAFF. CDR3 DNA: TGTGCCAGCACCGACAGGGGGACTGAAGCTTTCTTT.

The rearrangement links TRBV4-1 to TRBJ2-7, with D possibly matching TRBD2 (5 bases). Germline-derived CDR1 and CDR2 are MGHRA and YSYEKL. Trimming shortened V by 3 bases and J by 2 bases, and 14 bases separated the two germline ends. The CDR3 spans 15 residues. The CDR3 DNA sequence: TGCGCCAGCAGCCAGGGAGTGTTAAATACCTACGAGCAGTACTTC. Protein sequence: CASSQGVLNTYEQYF.

There are many counts of this clonotype. The DNA for the CDR3 is TGCGCCGTGGGGGAGGTTTACGAGCAGTACTTC. It encodes CAVGEVYEQYF. The rearrangement uses TRBV10-2 and TRBJ2-7; D possibly corresponds to TRBD2 (6 bases). Looked up from germline, CDR1 is WSHSY and CDR2 is SAAADI. Trimming removed 11 bases at V and 4 bases at J, with 12 bases between. CDR3 size: 11 residues.

The chain recombines TRBV28 with TRBJ1-6; D gene uncertain. Between the trimmed V and J ends, which lost 3 bases and 7 bases, there was a span of 7 bases. The length of the CDR3 is 13 residues. Germline lookup yields CDR1 MDHEN and CDR2 SYDVKM. CDR3 amino acids: CASSFPFNSPLHF. The CDR3 DNA is TGTGCCAGCAGTTTCCCATTCAATTCACCCCTCCACTTT.

This CDR3 reads CASSIVAGDTGELFF. As DNA, the CDR3 is TGTGCCAGTAGTATCGTAGCGGGGGACACCGGGGAGCTGTTTTTT. The V and J genes are TRBV19 and TRBJ2-2; 9 bases are a match to TRBD2. This CDR3 spans 15 amino acids. Unmatched junction bases numbered 2, after V lost 3 bases and J lost 3 bases. CDR1 and CDR2 (germline): LNHDA, SQIVND (reference sequence).

This clonotype has a count of ten or more. The V call is TRBV20-1, the J call TRBJ1-5, with D possibly being TRBD1 (5 bases). Germline V gene data show CDR1 as DFQATT and CDR2 as SNEGSKA (reference sequence). The CDR3 length is 13 residues. The germline V and J ends were trimmed by 6 bases and 6 bases, with 15 bases remaining between them. Here the CDR3 DNA reads TGCAGTGCGGCAGGGTCCTTCGCTCAGCCCCAGCATTTT. This sequence encodes CSAAGSFAQPQHF.

This clonotype was counted between two and nine times. This chain joins TRBV6-5 and TRBJ2-5, with TRBD2 identical over 7 bases. In germline, CDR1 is MNHEY, CDR2 SVGAGI. The CDR3 sequence is 15 residues long. The trim removed 2 bases at V and 3 bases at J, leaving 6 bases unmatched. The CDR3 loop reads CASSYLAGEEETQYF. CDR3 bases: TGTGCCAGCAGTTACCTGGCGGGAGAGGAAGAGACCCAGTACTTC.